This T cell receptor beta chain comes out of a study of blood T cells in healthy people across ages (dated by TCRdb to about 2015). Concerning the study at large: In model experiments, template switching captured roughly one uniquely barcoded TCR beta cDNA molecule for every two T cells. Age-related changes in TCR beta repertoire diversity were measured in the study by deep sequencing normalized with unique cDNA molecular identifiers. Donors were grouped into four age groups: young (average approximately 15 years), middle-aged (39), aged (about 60) and long-lived (just over 80). Two additional independent replicas of 1 million unique cDNA reads from the same blood draw were analyzed for two donors (one aged 18 to 30 and one aged 80 or older). To avoid experimental bias, donors of different ages were randomly spread across the sequencing lanes. Points the paper makes about the study in general: Conclusive comparison of naive and antigen-experienced compartments was prevented by the profiling of bulk unsorted PBMCs. Compared with the aged group, the long-lived group had more naive CD4+ T cells, fewer expanded clones and increased TCR diversity, suggesting age selection. Estimates of total diversity based on one million sequenced T cells were considered lower bounds and underestimates. The CMV infection status of donors was not known, potentially confounding age-related changes in expanded clonotypes. As age increased, observed TCR beta diversity per million T cells dropped in a roughly linear way, and a significant reduction was already evident by age 40. There was a strong correlation between observed TCR beta diversity and the percentage of naive T cells measured by flow cytometry.

Receptor libraries were prepared by 5' RACE. TCRdb names Illumina HiSeq 2500 as the instrument used. A second roughly 6 to 11 cycle PCR used a sample-barcoded 5' primer and a J-beta primer mix. A unique molecular identifier was introduced onto each TCR beta cDNA molecule by a template-switch 5' adaptor carrying 12 random nucleotides. Each sample yielded at least 3 million CDR3-containing paired-end reads. The Mint cDNA synthesis kit, primed by a TRBC-specific oligonucleotide, was used to synthesize first-strand cDNA from all RNA. All cDNA was treated with uracil-DNA glycosylase and then went through a first 18-cycle PCR with the universal primers M1SS and BC2_uni_R. In the paper's pipeline: Each sample was normalized by randomly selecting 1 million high-quality reads, each carrying a distinct molecular identifier. Reads with shared molecular identifiers were discarded instead of being binned into consensus sequences. MiTCR, run with a Q25 quality threshold and the strictest error-elimination algorithm, handled CDR3 identification, clonotype clustering and error correction. A nonparametric unseen species model with Euler transformation was used to estimate lower-bound total TCR beta diversity. TCRdb reprocessed the public reads (quality trimming at Q25 with fastp, clone calling with MiXCR) and kept in-frame beta chains. CDR3 protein sequences are deduplicated, and each keeps its most common genes and DNA. Here the V and J calls rest on TCRdb's processing, not on the authors' analysis. The sample includes 710,000 or so distinct CDR3 sequences, with roughly 32% observed a single time. Approximately 15% of the sample comes from the top ten.

On this clonotype: Its antigen remains unidentified. One base away there is no much larger clone; base qualities are not given.

Systemically healthy Caucasian individuals from Russia, approximately 39 in total and aged about 6 to 95 years, were included as donors. About 10 milliliters of peripheral blood were collected from each donor into EDTA-treated Vacutainer tubes. Ficoll-Paque density-gradient centrifugation was used to isolate PBMCs, with at least 6 million per sample. Trizol reagent was used to extract total RNA from the PBMCs, yielding at least 6 micrograms per sample. The percentages of naive CD45RAhigh/CD27high T cells were determined by flow cytometry on a PBMC aliquot from every donor. Taken from cysteine to phenylalanine, the CDR3 has 14 residues. Solely the CDR3 DNA is kept, with 42 bases framed from the first base. CDR1 SQVTM and CDR2 ANQGSEA are derived from the germline V gene. V drops 2 bases and J drops 0 bases, leaving 11 bases in between.

The V gene is TRBV29-1 and the J gene is TRBJ2-7, with no D gene named confidently. This clonotype was sampled from a woman of 80 years or more in good health. Donor details come from another sample of the same person, matched by shared clones. The sample comprised blood. The CDR3 region: CSVENRAASYEQYF. The base sequence is TGCAGCGTTGAAAATAGGGCAGCCTCCTACGAGCAGTACTTC.